These 23 T cell receptor beta chains came from one sample sequenced in a study of blood T cell repertoires in COVID-19. The repertoire was sequenced with immunoSEQ multiplex PCR; TCRdb's copy has only in-frame clones and lacks some. The data hold about 230,000 clones, with less than 90% observed a single time. Sequenced sample: peripheral blood. These receptors were collected from a woman older than 75 with active or convalescent COVID-19.

This clone has only a few counts. The chain employs TRBV6-2 or TRBV6-3 and TRBJ1-2, with 7 bases identical to TRBD1. Germline CDR1 is MNHEY and CDR2 is SVGEGT. The CDR3 consists of 13 residues. V was pared by 1 base and J by 6 bases, with 2 bases of the junction left unmatched. The CDR3: CASSYYRGDGYTF. For the CDR3, the DNA is TGTGCCAGCAGTTACTACAGGGGCGATGGCTACACCTTC.

J is TRBJ1-4 and V is TRBV27; TRBD1 matches 9 bases. The CDR3 spans 14 residues. Trimming took 10 bases from V and 7 from J; bases not matched to a gene: 10. Germline-derived CDR1 and CDR2 are MNHEY and SMNVEV (reference sequence). Here the CDR3 DNA reads TGTGCCACCCAGGGGACAGGGCAGGGTGAAAAACTGTTTTTT. Protein product: CATQGTGQGEKLFF.

This chain links TRBV30 with TRBJ1-1; TRBD1 might be the D (5 bases). Trimming pared 4 bases from V and 9 bases from J, leaving 18 bases between. Germline V gene sequence: CDR1 GTSNPN, CDR2 SVGIG (reference sequence). The CDR3 spans 13 residues. For the CDR3, the DNA is TGTGCCTGGAAGCGTCCTGCGGGGGGAAAAGCTTTCTTT. Its protein product is CAWKRPAGGKAFF.

The chain joins TRBV5-1 to TRBJ2-3; perhaps TRBD2 as D (5 bases). The germline V gene has CDR1 SGHRS and CDR2 YFSETQ. Deletions cut 0 bases from V and 4 bases from J, with 12 bases between. This CDR3 region has 15 residues. CDR3 sequence (DNA): TGCGCCAGCAGCTTGGTGCAGGCGGGCGCAGATACGCAGTATTTT. Its translation: CASSLVQAGADTQYF.

The chain recombines TRBV2 with TRBJ1-4, with 8 bases that match TRBD1. V dropped 6 bases and J dropped 7; count of bases not matched to a gene: 7. CDR1 is SNHLY, CDR2 FYNNEI, per germline. This CDR3 region has 14 residues. In nucleotides, the CDR3 is TGTGCCAGCAGGGATCCGGACAGGGTTGAAAAACTGTTTTTT. Its protein product is CASRDPDRVEKLFF.

This rearrangement joins TRBV5-1 to TRBJ2-3, with 11 bases lining up with TRBD2. The CDR3 consists of 14 residues. The germline gives CDR1 SGHRS, CDR2 YFSETQ. Germline trimming cut 5 bases from V and 4 bases from J; bases unmatched to any gene: 3. The CDR3 protein is CASRRTSGSDTQYF. DNA of the CDR3: TGCGCCAGCAGAAGGACTAGCGGGTCAGATACGCAGTATTTT.

The rearrangement joins TRBV5-4 to TRBJ1-2; TRBD1 agrees at 9 bases. The V segment lost 4 bases and the J segment 4 bases; nucleotides outside the gene matches: 14. Germline V gene lookup returns CDR1 SGHNT and CDR2 YYREEE (reference sequence). This CDR3 spans 17 amino acids. CDR3 coding DNA: TGTGCCAGCAGCCCCGGACAGGGGCCCGTGGGGATCTATGGCTACACCTTC. The encoded protein is CASSPGQGPVGIYGYTF.

V and J are TRBV6-5 and TRBJ1-5; 7 bases align to TRBD1. After removal of 2 bases from V and 8 bases from J, the junction contained 9 bases not matched to a gene. From germline, CDR1 is MNHEY and CDR2 SVGAGI. The CDR3 length is 15 residues. The CDR3 nucleotides are TGTGCCAGCAGTTACGGGCCGACAGGGCTGGAGCCCCAGCATTTT. Residues: CASSYGPTGLEPQHF.

This clone has only a few counts. This chain joins TRBV7-6 and TRBJ2-3; TRBD2 matches 7 bases. CDR1 SGHVS and CDR2 FNYEAQ come from the germline V gene. This CDR3 has 18 residues. The V segment lost 2 bases and the J segment 1 base; nucleotides outside the gene matches: 12. CDR3 nucleotides: TGTGCCAGCAGCTTACGCGGGGGTATTTTTCGGGGCACAGATACGCAGTATTTT. Protein: CASSLRGGIFRGTDTQYF.

This chain connects TRBV2 to TRBJ2-7; D possibly corresponds to TRBD1 (6 bases). V was shortened by 1 base and J by 4 bases, with 11 bases between the two germline ends. Germline V gene sequence: CDR1 SNHLY, CDR2 FYNNEI. CDR3 size: 14 residues. The chain's CDR3 is CASSEGQGLYEQYF. In nucleotides, the CDR3 is TGTGCCAGCAGTGAAGGGCAGGGGTTGTACGAGCAGTACTTC.

The chain has TRBV28 and TRBJ1-6; TRBD1 might be the D (6 bases). This CDR3 is 13 amino acids long. The V and J ends lost 4 bases and 10 bases respectively, with 11 bases between them. Germline V gene lookup returns CDR1 MDHEN and CDR2 SYDVKM. For the CDR3, the DNA is TGTGCCAGCAGTTCCGGGGGGCCCTCACCCCTCCACTTT. Its translation is CASSSGGPSPLHF.

This chain links TRBV19 with TRBJ1-3, with 7 bases lining up with TRBD1. Germline lookup yields CDR1 LNHDA and CDR2 SQIVND (reference sequence). CDR3 length: 17 amino acids. Trimming at V came to 0 bases and at J to 3 bases, leaving 8 bases not matched to a gene. CDR3: CASSIDSGTAYGNTIYF. In DNA, the CDR3 is TGTGCCAGTAGTATAGATTCCGGGACAGCGTATGGAAACACCATATATTTT.

The rearrangement links TRBV20-1 to TRBJ2-7; weak D call: TRBD1 (5 bases). This CDR3 is 11 amino acids long. Germline V CDR1 and CDR2: DFQATT, SNEGSKA (reference sequence). The germline V and J ends were trimmed by 5 bases and 4 bases, with 9 bases remaining between them. DNA for the CDR3: TGCAGTGCTCTTAGACAGTACGAGCAGTACTTC. Encoded protein: CSALRQYEQYF.

V gene TRBV5-1 combines with J gene TRBJ2-5; the D is unclear. Germline V lookup: CDR1 SGHRS, CDR2 YFSETQ. The V end lost 0 bases, the J end lost 4 bases, and 7 bases lay between the germline ends. The CDR3 extends over 13 amino acids. CDR3 residues: CASSLDQVETQYF. CDR3 DNA sequence: TGCGCCAGCAGCTTGGATCAGGTAGAGACCCAGTACTTC. Using reference TRBV5-1 and TRBJ2-5 for the parts outside the CDR3, the full variable domain is KAGVTQTPRYLIKTRGQQVTLSCSPISGHRSVSWYQQTPGQGLQFLFEYFSETQRNKGNFPGRFSGRQFSNSRSEMNVSTLELGDSALYLCASSLDQVETQYFGPGTRLLVL.

V gene TRBV18 combines with J gene TRBJ2-7; D is possibly TRBD1 (6 bases). The CDR3 sequence is 14 residues long. The ends were cut back, 1 base at V and 8 bases at J, with 15 bases in the middle. CDR1 is KGHSH, CDR2 LQKENI, per germline. CDR3 sequence reads: CASSPLRGTRQQYF. CDR3 nucleotides: TGTGCCAGCTCACCACTCAGGGGTACCCGGCAGCAGTACTTC.

This chain connects TRBV18 to TRBJ2-5; a possible D gene is TRBD1 (5 bases). V was shortened by 2 bases and J by 2 bases, with 9 bases between the two germline ends. Germline V lookup: CDR1 KGHSH, CDR2 LQKENI. CDR3 size: 14 residues. Here the CDR3 DNA reads TGTGCCAGCTCACCATCGGCAGGGCAAGAGACCCAGTACTTC. It is translated as CASSPSAGQETQYF.

J is TRBJ2-4 and V is TRBV5-1, with D possibly being TRBD2 (6 bases). Germline V gene data show CDR1 as SGHRS and CDR2 as YFSETQ. The germline V and J ends were trimmed by 0 bases and 2 bases, with 12 bases remaining between them. The CDR3 is 16 residues long. CDR3 coding DNA: TGCGCCAGCAGCTTGGGGGCGGGACGGACCAAAAACATTCAGTACTTC. Translated, it gives CASSLGAGRTKNIQYF.

This clone was seen only once. V and J are TRBV5-1 and TRBJ1-1; 7 nucleotides align to TRBD1. J gave up 7 bases and V 3 bases, and 12 bases lay outside the gene matches. The germline gives CDR1 SGHRS, CDR2 YFSETQ. The CDR3 is 15 residues long. DNA for the CDR3: TGCGCCAGCAGCTCGAGAACAGGGGTTGAGAATGAAGCTTTCTTT. This translates into CASSSRTGVENEAFF. The entire variable domain, with the rest obtained from reference TRBV5-1 and TRBJ1-1, is as follows: KAGVTQTPRYLIKTRGQQVTLSCSPISGHRSVSWYQQTPGQGLQFLFEYFSETQRNKGNFPGRFSGRQFSNSRSEMNVSTLELGDSALYLCASSSRTGVENEAFFGQGTRLTVV.

The chain is built from TRBV6-4 and TRBJ2-1; TRBD2 is a possible D gene (6 bases). Germline V gene data show CDR1 as MRHNA and CDR2 as SNTAGT. The V and J ends lost 6 bases and 1 base respectively, with 25 bases between them. The CDR3 runs 19 residues. The CDR3 DNA sequence: TGTGCCAGCAGGGATCGGGGGATGTCTCAGTGTGGGTCCTACAATGAGCAGTTCTTC. This gives the protein CASRDRGMSQCGSYNEQFF.

This clone was observed once. The rearrangement uses TRBV7-3 and TRBJ2-7, with D hard to call. The CDR3 is 15 amino acids. V lost 1 base and J lost 3, with 13 bases in between. CDR1 is SGHTA and CDR2 is FQGTGA in the germline V gene. The CDR3: CASSLRYSGNYEQYF. In DNA, the CDR3 is TGTGCCAGCAGCTTAAGGTATTCGGGTAACTACGAGCAGTACTTC.

The rearrangement joins TRBV5-1 to TRBJ1-1; D might be TRBD1 (5 bases). This CDR3 region has 15 residues. The germline V gene has CDR1 SGHRS and CDR2 YFSETQ. Trimming shortened V by 3 bases and J by 3 bases, and 15 bases separated the two germline ends. The CDR3 here is CASSSIGELDTEAFF. Here the CDR3 DNA reads TGCGCCAGCAGCTCCATAGGGGAATTGGACACTGAAGCTTTCTTT.

The J gene is TRBJ2-2, the V gene TRBV7-3, with 7 bases fitting TRBD2. Losses at the gene ends were 7 bases for V and 0 bases for J; bases not matched to a gene: 8. The CDR3 is made up of 16 amino acids. Germline V gives CDR1 SGHTA, CDR2 FQGTGA. The CDR3 protein is CASTYRGGTNTGELFF. The CDR3 bases are TGTGCCAGCACCTACCGGGGAGGGACGAACACCGGGGAGCTGTTTTTT.

The V and J genes are TRBV2 and TRBJ1-1; D ambiguous. The V gene lost 5 bases and the J gene lost 0 bases, with 4 bases spanning the gap. The germline V gene has CDR1 SNHLY and CDR2 FYNNEI. CDR3 length: 12 residues. CDR3 DNA: TGTGCCAGCAGTATCGTGAACACTGAAGCTTTCTTT. Its translation is CASSIVNTEAFF.